One and the same sample provided the 30 T cell receptor beta chains below, sequenced in a study of early T cells in non-severe SARS-CoV-2 infection. MiXCR, applied by TCRdb to the 5' RACE reads, yields one record per CDR3 protein. The profile shows 75,000 to 100,000 distinct CDR3 sequences, roughly 14% of them singletons. The source material was whole blood. The source of these receptors is an adult who was a healthcare worker with PCR-confirmed SARS-CoV-2 infection or an uninfected control (not recorded which).

V and J are TRBV7-6 and TRBJ2-1, with D possibly TRBD2 on 5 matching bases. CDR1 SGHVS and CDR2 FNYEAQ come from the germline V gene. V was trimmed by 5 bases and J by 2 bases, leaving 13 bases between them. The CDR3 runs to 15 residues. CDR3 bases: TGTGCCAGCAGCCCCATGGACTCTACCTACAATGAGCAGTTCTTC. This sequence encodes CASSPMDSTYNEQFF.

The V call is TRBV2, the J call TRBJ2-3, with TRBD2 identical over 13 bases. Trimming at V came to 5 bases and at J to 4 bases, leaving 3 bases not matched to a gene. CDR1 is SNHLY and CDR2 is FYNNEI in the germline V gene. The length of the CDR3 is 15 residues. In nucleotides, the CDR3 is TGTGCCAGCAGTTGGACTAGCGGGGGCTCAGATACGCAGTATTTT. It is translated as CASSWTSGGSDTQYF.

This clonotype was counted only a few times. This sequence joins TRBV29-1 and TRBJ2-5; D call uncertain. CDR1 and CDR2 (germline): SQVTM, ANQGSEA. The CDR3 sequence is 12 residues long. Trimming left V 1 base short and J 5 bases short, with 8 bases between. The CDR3 region has the DNA TGCAGCGTTGAAGGTGAACATGAGACCCAGTACTTC. This gives the protein CSVEGEHETQYF.

This clonotype was seen more than once but under ten times. This sequence joins TRBV12-3 or TRBV12-4 and TRBJ1-5; D gene ambiguous. Trimming took 1 base from V and 4 from J, leaving 5 bases between them. This CDR3 comprises 13 residues. CDR3 sequence (DNA): TGTGCCAGCAGTTTAGGCAATAATCAGCCCCAGCATTTT. As protein: CASSLGNNQPQHF.

Only a few counts were recorded for this clonotype. This chain links TRBV29-1 with TRBJ2-1; 9 nucleotides agree with TRBD1. V lost 0 bases and J lost 4; bases outside the gene matches: 1. The CDR3 runs 14 residues. Germline V lookup: CDR1 SQVTM, CDR2 ANQGSEA. The CDR3 protein is CSVEEDRGYNEQFF. In DNA form, the CDR3 reads TGCAGCGTTGAAGAGGACAGGGGTTACAATGAGCAGTTCTTC.

V usage is TRBV7-3 and J usage is TRBJ1-1; 7 nucleotides align to TRBD1. Germline V gene sequence: CDR1 SGHTA, CDR2 FQGTGA. Losses at the gene ends were 5 bases for V and 1 base for J; bases not matched to a gene: 10. The CDR3 sequence is 16 residues long. CDR3: CASSKTGQHPNTEAFF. The CDR3 DNA follows: TGTGCCAGCAGCAAAACGGGACAGCACCCGAACACTGAAGCTTTCTTT. The full variable domain, completed using reference TRBV7-3 and TRBJ1-1, is GAGVSQTPSNKVTEKGKYVELRCDPISGHTALYWYRQSLGQGPEFLIYFQGTGAADDSGLPNDRFFAVRPEGSVSTLKIQRTERGDSAVYLCASSKTGQHPNTEAFFGQGTRLTVV.

DNA of the CDR3: TGCAGCGTCCTAGGGGGGGAGACCGGGGAGCTGTTTTTT. As protein: CSVLGGETGELFF. J is TRBJ2-2 and V is TRBV29-1; D might be TRBD2 (7 bases). Trimming took 6 bases from V and 5 from J, leaving 13 bases between them. Per germline, CDR1 SQVTM and CDR2 ANQGSEA. The CDR3 spans 13 residues.

This chain connects TRBV3-1 to TRBJ1-1, with D possibly matching TRBD1 (6 bases). Germline-derived CDR1 and CDR2 are LGHDT and YNNKEL (reference sequence). Trimming shortened V by 1 base and J by 1 base, and 10 bases separated the two germline ends. This CDR3 has 15 amino acids. The CDR3 sequence is CASSQGTTGNTEAFF. The CDR3 DNA is TGTGCCAGCAGCCAAGGTACGACAGGGAACACTGAAGCTTTCTTT.

This clonotype was observed many times. The rearrangement joins TRBV5-1 to TRBJ1-3, with TRBD1 as a possible D gene (6 bases). This CDR3 comprises 14 residues. Germline CDR1 is SGHRS and CDR2 is YFSETQ. V dropped 7 bases and J dropped 0 bases, with 11 bases sitting between them. The CDR3 DNA reads TGCGCCAGCGGGCAGGGGTACTCTGGAAACACCATATATTTT. This gives the protein CASGQGYSGNTIYF.

This clonotype has just a few counts. The rearrangement joins TRBV11-2 to TRBJ2-5; 7 nucleotides align to TRBD2. Unmatched junction bases numbered 4, after V lost 5 bases and J lost 4 bases. The CDR3 has 13 amino acids. CDR1 and CDR2 (germline): SGHAT, FQNNGV. The CDR3: CASSPGTTETQYF. CDR3 DNA sequence: TGTGCCAGCAGCCCCGGGACTACAGAGACCCAGTACTTC.

V and J are TRBV7-3 and TRBJ2-3; D gene uncertain. This CDR3 region has 14 residues. Looked up from germline, CDR1 is SGHTA and CDR2 is FQGTGA. Trimming cost V 5 bases and J 0 bases, with 9 bases left between them. This CDR3 is CASSRSSSTDTQYF. The CDR3 bases are TGTGCCAGCAGCCGTAGCAGCAGCACAGATACGCAGTATTTT.

At least ten counts were recorded for this clonotype. The chain has TRBV7-9 and TRBJ1-6, with a possible D match to TRBD1 (6 bases). The CDR3 totals 14 residues. Germline loops: CDR1 SEHNR, CDR2 FQNEAQ (reference sequence). V was trimmed by 1 base and J by 5 bases, leaving 6 bases between them. In nucleotides, the CDR3 is TGTGCCAGCAGCTTAGGACAGGATAATTCACCCCTCCACTTT. As protein: CASSLGQDNSPLHF.

Of note for this clonotype: One base away lies a much larger clone, so this may be a sequencing read error. V is TRBV7-2 and J is TRBJ2-5; possible D gene TRBD2, 5 bases. V was trimmed by 3 bases and J by 7 bases, leaving 6 bases between them. This CDR3 spans 11 amino acids. The germline V gene has CDR1 SGHTA and CDR2 FQGNSA. CDR3 coding DNA: TGTGCCAGCAGCTTCGGAGGGACCCAGTACTTC. Its translation is CASSFGGTQYF.

The genes are TRBV5-1 and TRBJ2-6; no clear D gene. Trimming shortened V by 4 bases and J by 0 bases, and 14 bases separated the two germline ends. Looked up from germline, CDR1 is SGHRS and CDR2 is YFSETQ. This CDR3 comprises 17 residues. The CDR3 DNA follows: TGCGCCAGCAGCCCCGATTCTCGTGCCTCTGGGGCCAACGTCCTGACTTTC. It encodes CASSPDSRASGANVLTF.

The chain links TRBV9 to TRBJ2-3; TRBD2 matches at 9 bases. After removal of 3 bases from V and 2 bases from J, the junction contained 1 base not matched to a gene. Germline V gene data show CDR1 as SGDLS and CDR2 as YYNGEE. The CDR3 is 14 residues long. The DNA for the CDR3 is TGTGCCAGCAGCGCTAGCGGGGTCACAGATACGCAGTATTTT. Its protein is CASSASGVTDTQYF.

There are a few counts of this clonotype. V is TRBV5-4 and J is TRBJ2-5; D unclear. This CDR3 region has 13 residues. CDR1 and CDR2 from the germline V gene are SGHNT and YYREEE (reference sequence). Trimming stripped 4 bases from V and 4 bases from J, with 11 bases between. The CDR3 spells CASSPPHRETQYF. The CDR3, as DNA: TGTGCCAGCAGCCCACCACACCGAGAGACCCAGTACTTC.

This clonotype was counted ten times or more. The gene calls are TRBV9 and TRBJ1-1; D gene uncertain. CDR1 and CDR2 from the germline V gene are SGDLS and YYNGEE. This CDR3 spans 14 amino acids. With 0 bases removed from V and 1 base from J, the gap between germline ends came to 7 bases. CDR3 DNA: TGTGCCAGCAGCGTAGATCACTCGAACACTGAAGCTTTCTTT. This gives the protein CASSVDHSNTEAFF.

This clonotype was detected only a few times. The rearrangement joins TRBV2 to TRBJ2-7; the D is unclear. This CDR3 region has 15 residues. The ends were cut back, 3 bases at V and 0 bases at J, with 12 bases in the middle. The germline CDR1 and CDR2 sequences are SNHLY and FYNNEI. This CDR3 reads CASSDKSSGSYEQYV. The CDR3 DNA sequence: TGTGCCAGCAGTGATAAGTCTAGTGGCTCCTACGAGCAGTACGTC.

Many counts were recorded for this clonotype. The chain is built from TRBV20-1 and TRBJ1-3; 8 positions agree with TRBD1. Germline CDR1 and CDR2: DFQATT and SNEGSKA (reference sequence). The CDR3 runs 15 residues. With 3 bases clipped from V and 7 bases from J, the junction kept 11 bases outside the gene matches. The CDR3 spells CSARERTGLWNTIYF. DNA for the CDR3: TGCAGTGCTAGGGAACGGACAGGGTTGTGGAACACCATATATTTT.

This clonotype was recorded at least ten times. This chain connects TRBV4-1 to TRBJ2-3; TRBD2 matches at 9 bases. Germline CDR1 reads MGHRA; CDR2 reads YSYEKL. CDR3 length: 16 amino acids. V gave up 6 bases and J gave up 0 bases; unmatched junction bases: 7. The CDR3 here is CASSFSGGVSTDTQYF. CDR3 coding DNA: TGCGCCAGCAGTTTTAGCGGGGGCGTTAGCACAGATACGCAGTATTTT.

Many counts were recorded for this clonotype. The rearrangement links TRBV6-2 or TRBV6-3 to TRBJ2-3; weak D call: TRBD2 (6 bases). The V gene's germline CDR1 is MNHEY and CDR2 SVGEGT. Trimming shortened V by 7 bases and J by 0 bases, and 11 bases separated the two germline ends. The CDR3 is 14 amino acids. The CDR3 DNA reads TGTGCCAGCACCCTTGGACTAAGCACAGATACGCAGTATTTT. Its translation is CASTLGLSTDTQYF.

The CDR3 DNA follows: TGCAGCGTTGGAACAGTGGGACTTTCGGCTTTCTTT. This codes for CSVGTVGLSAFF. V and J are TRBV29-1 and TRBJ1-1, with D possibly matching TRBD1 (5 bases). This CDR3 is built from 12 residues. Germline lookup yields CDR1 SQVTM and CDR2 ANQGSEA. The germline V and J ends were trimmed by 4 bases and 11 bases, with 17 bases remaining between them.

The rearrangement joins TRBV19 to TRBJ2-2; 11 bases are a match to TRBD1. The CDR3 spans 15 residues. Unmatched junction bases numbered 4, after V lost 5 bases and J lost 5 bases. CDR1 is LNHDA and CDR2 is SQIVND in the germline V gene (reference sequence). The CDR3 sequence: CASSEDRGLTGELFF. CDR3 coding DNA: TGTGCCAGTAGTGAGGACAGGGGGCTAACCGGGGAGCTGTTTTTT.

The rearrangement joins TRBV3-1 to TRBJ1-2; TRBD1 aligns across 10 bases. Germline CDR1 is LGHDT and CDR2 is YNNKEL (reference sequence). With V trimmed by 7 bases and J by 4 bases, 3 bases remained unmatched. The CDR3 sequence is 13 residues long. The CDR3, as DNA: TGTGCCAGCACCGGGACAGGGGTCTATGGCTACACCTTC. Its protein is CASTGTGVYGYTF.

In the case of this clonotype: The junction departs from germline at one end; a sequencing error may be responsible. The chain carries TRBV10-2 and TRBJ2-5; 11 bases are a match to TRBD2. CDR1 and CDR2 from the germline V gene are WSHSY and SAAADI. This CDR3 is built from 15 residues. DNA of the CDR3: TGCGCCAGCAGAGATAGCGGGGGGGCACAAGAGGCCCAGTACTTC. The encoded protein is CASRDSGGAQEAQYF.

This clonotype was recorded at least ten times. The J gene is TRBJ2-3, the V gene TRBV20-1; TRBD1 might be the D (6 bases). The CDR3 spans 14 residues. Looked up from germline, CDR1 is DFQATT and CDR2 is SNEGSKA (reference sequence). V shed 6 bases and J shed 3 bases, with 16 bases lying between them. The CDR3: CSAKQGWATDTQYF. CDR3 sequence (DNA): TGCAGTGCGAAACAGGGATGGGCGACAGATACGCAGTATTTT.

This clonotype was observed a few times. The rearrangement joins TRBV29-1 to TRBJ2-4, with TRBD1 as a possible D gene (5 bases). The germline CDR1 and CDR2 sequences are SQVTM and ANQGSEA. This CDR3 is built from 13 residues. V was trimmed by 6 bases and J by 7 bases, leaving 16 bases between them. CDR3 DNA sequence: TGCAGCGTCTTGGGGCAAAGTTTGAACATTCAGTACTTC. This sequence encodes CSVLGQSLNIQYF.

This clonotype is a singleton in its sample. V is TRBV3-1 and J is TRBJ1-1, with D uncertain. Trimming took off 4 bases at V and 0 bases at J, with 15 bases between the two ends. This CDR3 comprises 16 residues. CDR1 and CDR2 from the germline V gene are LGHDT and YNNKEL (reference sequence). The CDR3 is CASSLTKGSMNTEAFF. In DNA form, the CDR3 reads TGTGCCAGCAGCCTGACTAAAGGGAGTATGAACACTGAAGCTTTCTTT.

This clonotype has a handful of counts. The chain recombines TRBV7-2 with TRBJ2-1; 15 positions match TRBD2. Germline values: CDR1 SGHTA, CDR2 FQGNSA. The J segment lost 7 bases and the V segment lost 4 bases, leaving 5 bases of the junction unmatched. The length of the CDR3 is 16 residues. This CDR3 reads CASSSWTSGGANEQFF. CDR3 nucleotide sequence: TGTGCCAGCAGCTCCTGGACTAGCGGGGGGGCTAATGAGCAGTTCTTC.

This clonotype was observed many times. The J gene is TRBJ2-2, the V gene TRBV20-1; TRBD2 aligns across 8 bases. V lost 3 bases, J lost 2 bases, and 8 bases stayed unmatched. The germline CDR1 and CDR2 sequences are DFQATT and SNEGSKA (reference sequence). This CDR3 is built from 16 residues. The CDR3, as DNA: TGCAGTGCTAGTGTAGCGGGGAGGGAAAACACCGGGGAGCTGTTTTTT. This translates into CSASVAGRENTGELFF.